Listed here are 6 T cell receptor beta chains from one sample, sequenced in a study of blood T cells in healthy people across ages. Through a sample-barcoded 5' primer and a J-beta primer mix, a second PCR was run for about 6 to 11 cycles. TCRdb recomputed calls from the 5' RACE reads with MiXCR, one row per CDR3 protein. The sample shows about 500,000 distinct CDR3 sequences, around 24% of them seen only once. The sample was also reused in another study, on T cells of mothers and their children.

The sample was blood. Receptors originate from a boy aged 10-17 years in good health.

The chain has TRBV7-2 and TRBJ1-2; no definite D call. The V end lost 2 bases, the J end lost 8 bases, and 15 bases lay between the germline ends. The CDR3 contains 14 residues. Per germline, CDR1 SGHTA and CDR2 FQGNSA. DNA for the CDR3: TGTGCCAGCAGCTTAAACAGTATTTCAGGAGGCTACACCTTC. Translation: CASSLNSISGGYTF.

This clonotype appeared a few times. The V and J genes are TRBV11-2 and TRBJ2-3, with 8 bases fitting TRBD2. Trimming cost V 1 base and J 5 bases; bases outside gene matches: 5. Per the germline V gene, CDR1 is SGHAT and CDR2 is FQNNGV. The length of the CDR3 is 15 residues. CDR3 in DNA: TGTGCCAGCAGCTTAGCGGGGGGGCAGGGAGATACGCAGTATTTT. This translates into CASSLAGGQGDTQYF. The whole variable domain, filled in from reference TRBV11-2 and TRBJ2-3, reads EAGVAQSPRYKIIEKRQSVAFWCNPISGHATLYWYQQILGQGPKLLIQFQNNGVVDDSQLPKDRFSAERLKGVDSTLKIQPAKLEDSAVYLCASSLAGGQGDTQYFGPGTRLTVL.

The chain combines TRBV28 with TRBJ2-3; D is possibly TRBD1 or TRBD2 (5 bases each). The germline V gene encodes CDR1 MDHEN and CDR2 SYDVKM. The CDR3 consists of 15 residues. The ends were cut back, 2 bases at V and 8 bases at J, with 17 bases in the middle. CDR3 sequence reads: CASSLGGSDQRTQYF. The CDR3 DNA reads as TGTGCCAGCAGTTTAGGGGGAAGTGACCAGCGTACGCAGTATTTT.

The rearrangement joins TRBV19 to TRBJ1-2, with a tentative D call TRBD1 (5 bases). V was cut by 3 bases and J by 5 bases, with 13 bases left in between. The CDR3 extends over 14 amino acids. Germline V gene data show CDR1 as LNHDA and CDR2 as SQIVND (reference sequence). CDR3 protein: CASSMTPGLYGYTF. The CDR3, as DNA: TGTGCCAGTAGTATGACTCCAGGGTTATATGGCTACACCTTC.

This chain connects TRBV6-6 to TRBJ2-4; 7 nucleotides match TRBD1. Germline trimming cut 6 bases from V and 0 bases from J; bases unmatched to any gene: 5. This CDR3 has 15 residues. The germline CDR1 and CDR2 sequences are MNHNY and SVGAGI (reference sequence). The CDR3 DNA follows: TGTGCCAGCAGAGTGCAGGGGGTAGCCAAAAACATTCAGTACTTC. Its translation: CASRVQGVAKNIQYF.

This clonotype has a handful of counts. V gene TRBV2 combines with J gene TRBJ2-7; 9 bases align to TRBD1. Losses at the gene ends were 6 bases for V and 1 base for J; bases not matched to a gene: 7. Germline V gene data show CDR1 as SNHLY and CDR2 as FYNNEI. The CDR3 loop spans 15 amino acids. This CDR3 is CASSPGTGKSYEQYF. DNA of the CDR3: TGTGCCAGCAGCCCGGGGACAGGGAAGTCCTACGAGCAGTACTTC.